This T cell receptor beta chain is from a study of siplizumab effects on memory and regulatory T cells (dated by TCRdb to about 2019). Notes on the research overall: The effect of the anti-CD2 antibody siplizumab on alloreactive T-cell subsets was examined in allogeneic mixed lymphocyte reactions constructed from human PBMCs. Broader findings and caveats from the paper: Among mappable alloreactive CD4+ clones, an average Treg-derived fraction of approximately 73% was observed with siplizumab, compared with approximately 26% in control reactions. About 75-96% of proliferating CD4+ or CD8+ clones could not be given a naive or memory phenotype. Unstimulated naive T cells appeared to be more diverse than memory T cells, and naive cells seemed to make a substantial contribution to the alloresponse. No functional confirmation was obtained for the suppressive function of proliferating Tregs from siplizumab cultures. Because sequences at frequencies below about 10^-5 were poorly captured, only a minor fraction of alloreactive clones could be mapped back to unstimulated subsets. The cumulative frequency of alloreactive sequences traceable to unstimulated CD4+ memory T cells was significantly reduced by siplizumab.

Libraries came from the immunoSEQ multiplex PCR assay. Some 9.9 x 10^4 TCR templates per sample were assayed by the deep sequencing platform. Genomic DNA extracted from sorted T cells was used for TCRbeta CDR3 sequencing. Regarding the original processing steps: The R programming language was used for clonal analysis of the TCRbeta CDR3 data. Unstimulated samples were compared with post-reaction CFSE-low samples to define alloreactive CD4+ and CD8+ clones. By matching sequences to the repertoires of sorted unstimulated Treg and non-Treg cells, each alloreactive CD4+ clone was assigned a regulatory or non-regulatory origin. TCRdb obtained this table from immuneACCESS and retained in-frame rearrangements with V and J assigned. These tables miss some clones; where compared with another copy, unresolved V genes account for less than half of the shortfall, and the remainder is unexplained. The V and J calls and clone size are taken from that table; D and trimming were inferred from the DNA. The sample records some 120,000 clones, approximately 94% of which are singletons. The ten largest make up approximately 1.8% of the sample.

Concerning this clone itself: Its antigen remains unidentified. No base qualities exist here, and no much larger clone lies one base off it.

The CDR1 and CDR2 encoded by the germline V gene are SGDLS and YYNGEE. The CDR3 runs 14 amino acids, cysteine and phenylalanine included. Only the CDR3 DNA is retained, 42 bases long and in frame from the first base. Between the V and J ends, shortened by 0 bases and 8 bases respectively, the junction contains 14 bases. Sorted unstimulated T cells and proliferating T cells recovered from mixed lymphocyte reactions were subjected to TCRbeta CDR3 sequencing. Fresh whole blood from under 13 HLA-typed healthy donors was used as the source from which PBMCs were isolated. To map where alloreactive clones came from, unstimulated CD4+ non-regulatory T cells were FACS-sorted.

The source is a human donor in good health. The sample comprised non-Treg CD4+ T cells sorted from blood. In light of the paper, this sample's cell subset or site label describes: FACS-sorted unstimulated CD4+ non-regulatory T cells. Here the chain combines TRBV9 and TRBJ1-2; there is no confident call for the D gene. The base sequence is TGTGCCAGCAGCGTAGCCCCCGAGGTAGAAGGCTACACCTTC. It is translated as CASSVAPEVEGYTF.